These T cell receptor beta chains were read from a single sample in a study of early T cells in non-severe SARS-CoV-2 infection. TCRdb independently ran MiXCR on the 5' RACE reads; one entry per CDR3 protein. Seen here are about 80,000 distinct CDR3 sequences, roughly 12% observed once, and the top ten hold roughly 15%. Sequences were derived from whole blood, sampled at baseline. The receptors stem from an adult who was a healthcare worker with PCR-confirmed SARS-CoV-2 infection or an uninfected control (not recorded which). The donor label of this sample is uncertain. Both conserved end residues are trimmed from each CDR3.

14	TRBJ2-2	TRBV5-5	ASRLSGTGATGELF
9	TRBJ1-2	TRBV21-1	ASSKPLGYT
8	TRBJ2-5	TRBV29-1	SVSSGTQY
11	TRBJ2-1	TRBV18	ASSPLPNNEQF
13	TRBJ2-3	TRBV20-1	SASGSGGATDTQY
12	TRBJ2-3	TRBV7-3	ASSFGLAADTQY
11	TRBJ2-3	TRBV30	AWSSGLEDTQY
15	TRBJ2-7	TRBV15	ATSRGPGTPKTYEQY
14	TRBJ2-2	TRBV20-1	SARDNSGVNTGELF
13	TRBJ2-2	TRBV7-6	ASSLIGTERGELF
11	TRBJ2-5	TRBV9	ASSTGGSETQY
13	TRBJ2-7	TRBV19	ASSIGTGTFGEQY
10	TRBJ1-2	TRBV12-3/TRBV12-4	ASTRDSEGYT
12	TRBJ2-3	TRBV7-2	ASNWREGTDTQY
12	TRBJ2-3	TRBV6-6	ASSPLRFGDTQY
11	TRBJ1-1	TRBV7-3	ASSQGQTTEAF
14	TRBJ2-2	TRBV7-6	ASSLENGRATGELF
9	TRBJ2-1	TRBV6-5	ASSYGDEQF
15	TRBJ2-1	TRBV7-8	ASSLVGSGGSYNEQF
11	TRBJ1-4	TRBV29-1	SVRLKQNEKLF
10	TRBJ2-5	TRBV3-1	ASRERQTAQY
10	TRBJ1-1	TRBV7-6	ASSTGSTEAF
12	TRBJ2-1	TRBV7-3	ASSWTSGDNEQF
14	TRBJ1-2	TRBV7-3	ASSLGMRTKADGYT
13	TRBJ1-5	TRBV11-2	ASSLRATPNQPQH
15	TRBJ2-2	TRBV3-1	ASSQDNQGGNTGELF
13	TRBJ2-1	TRBV12-3/TRBV12-4	ASSFSSGGYNEQF
10	TRBJ2-1	TRBV11-2	ASSLRYNEQF